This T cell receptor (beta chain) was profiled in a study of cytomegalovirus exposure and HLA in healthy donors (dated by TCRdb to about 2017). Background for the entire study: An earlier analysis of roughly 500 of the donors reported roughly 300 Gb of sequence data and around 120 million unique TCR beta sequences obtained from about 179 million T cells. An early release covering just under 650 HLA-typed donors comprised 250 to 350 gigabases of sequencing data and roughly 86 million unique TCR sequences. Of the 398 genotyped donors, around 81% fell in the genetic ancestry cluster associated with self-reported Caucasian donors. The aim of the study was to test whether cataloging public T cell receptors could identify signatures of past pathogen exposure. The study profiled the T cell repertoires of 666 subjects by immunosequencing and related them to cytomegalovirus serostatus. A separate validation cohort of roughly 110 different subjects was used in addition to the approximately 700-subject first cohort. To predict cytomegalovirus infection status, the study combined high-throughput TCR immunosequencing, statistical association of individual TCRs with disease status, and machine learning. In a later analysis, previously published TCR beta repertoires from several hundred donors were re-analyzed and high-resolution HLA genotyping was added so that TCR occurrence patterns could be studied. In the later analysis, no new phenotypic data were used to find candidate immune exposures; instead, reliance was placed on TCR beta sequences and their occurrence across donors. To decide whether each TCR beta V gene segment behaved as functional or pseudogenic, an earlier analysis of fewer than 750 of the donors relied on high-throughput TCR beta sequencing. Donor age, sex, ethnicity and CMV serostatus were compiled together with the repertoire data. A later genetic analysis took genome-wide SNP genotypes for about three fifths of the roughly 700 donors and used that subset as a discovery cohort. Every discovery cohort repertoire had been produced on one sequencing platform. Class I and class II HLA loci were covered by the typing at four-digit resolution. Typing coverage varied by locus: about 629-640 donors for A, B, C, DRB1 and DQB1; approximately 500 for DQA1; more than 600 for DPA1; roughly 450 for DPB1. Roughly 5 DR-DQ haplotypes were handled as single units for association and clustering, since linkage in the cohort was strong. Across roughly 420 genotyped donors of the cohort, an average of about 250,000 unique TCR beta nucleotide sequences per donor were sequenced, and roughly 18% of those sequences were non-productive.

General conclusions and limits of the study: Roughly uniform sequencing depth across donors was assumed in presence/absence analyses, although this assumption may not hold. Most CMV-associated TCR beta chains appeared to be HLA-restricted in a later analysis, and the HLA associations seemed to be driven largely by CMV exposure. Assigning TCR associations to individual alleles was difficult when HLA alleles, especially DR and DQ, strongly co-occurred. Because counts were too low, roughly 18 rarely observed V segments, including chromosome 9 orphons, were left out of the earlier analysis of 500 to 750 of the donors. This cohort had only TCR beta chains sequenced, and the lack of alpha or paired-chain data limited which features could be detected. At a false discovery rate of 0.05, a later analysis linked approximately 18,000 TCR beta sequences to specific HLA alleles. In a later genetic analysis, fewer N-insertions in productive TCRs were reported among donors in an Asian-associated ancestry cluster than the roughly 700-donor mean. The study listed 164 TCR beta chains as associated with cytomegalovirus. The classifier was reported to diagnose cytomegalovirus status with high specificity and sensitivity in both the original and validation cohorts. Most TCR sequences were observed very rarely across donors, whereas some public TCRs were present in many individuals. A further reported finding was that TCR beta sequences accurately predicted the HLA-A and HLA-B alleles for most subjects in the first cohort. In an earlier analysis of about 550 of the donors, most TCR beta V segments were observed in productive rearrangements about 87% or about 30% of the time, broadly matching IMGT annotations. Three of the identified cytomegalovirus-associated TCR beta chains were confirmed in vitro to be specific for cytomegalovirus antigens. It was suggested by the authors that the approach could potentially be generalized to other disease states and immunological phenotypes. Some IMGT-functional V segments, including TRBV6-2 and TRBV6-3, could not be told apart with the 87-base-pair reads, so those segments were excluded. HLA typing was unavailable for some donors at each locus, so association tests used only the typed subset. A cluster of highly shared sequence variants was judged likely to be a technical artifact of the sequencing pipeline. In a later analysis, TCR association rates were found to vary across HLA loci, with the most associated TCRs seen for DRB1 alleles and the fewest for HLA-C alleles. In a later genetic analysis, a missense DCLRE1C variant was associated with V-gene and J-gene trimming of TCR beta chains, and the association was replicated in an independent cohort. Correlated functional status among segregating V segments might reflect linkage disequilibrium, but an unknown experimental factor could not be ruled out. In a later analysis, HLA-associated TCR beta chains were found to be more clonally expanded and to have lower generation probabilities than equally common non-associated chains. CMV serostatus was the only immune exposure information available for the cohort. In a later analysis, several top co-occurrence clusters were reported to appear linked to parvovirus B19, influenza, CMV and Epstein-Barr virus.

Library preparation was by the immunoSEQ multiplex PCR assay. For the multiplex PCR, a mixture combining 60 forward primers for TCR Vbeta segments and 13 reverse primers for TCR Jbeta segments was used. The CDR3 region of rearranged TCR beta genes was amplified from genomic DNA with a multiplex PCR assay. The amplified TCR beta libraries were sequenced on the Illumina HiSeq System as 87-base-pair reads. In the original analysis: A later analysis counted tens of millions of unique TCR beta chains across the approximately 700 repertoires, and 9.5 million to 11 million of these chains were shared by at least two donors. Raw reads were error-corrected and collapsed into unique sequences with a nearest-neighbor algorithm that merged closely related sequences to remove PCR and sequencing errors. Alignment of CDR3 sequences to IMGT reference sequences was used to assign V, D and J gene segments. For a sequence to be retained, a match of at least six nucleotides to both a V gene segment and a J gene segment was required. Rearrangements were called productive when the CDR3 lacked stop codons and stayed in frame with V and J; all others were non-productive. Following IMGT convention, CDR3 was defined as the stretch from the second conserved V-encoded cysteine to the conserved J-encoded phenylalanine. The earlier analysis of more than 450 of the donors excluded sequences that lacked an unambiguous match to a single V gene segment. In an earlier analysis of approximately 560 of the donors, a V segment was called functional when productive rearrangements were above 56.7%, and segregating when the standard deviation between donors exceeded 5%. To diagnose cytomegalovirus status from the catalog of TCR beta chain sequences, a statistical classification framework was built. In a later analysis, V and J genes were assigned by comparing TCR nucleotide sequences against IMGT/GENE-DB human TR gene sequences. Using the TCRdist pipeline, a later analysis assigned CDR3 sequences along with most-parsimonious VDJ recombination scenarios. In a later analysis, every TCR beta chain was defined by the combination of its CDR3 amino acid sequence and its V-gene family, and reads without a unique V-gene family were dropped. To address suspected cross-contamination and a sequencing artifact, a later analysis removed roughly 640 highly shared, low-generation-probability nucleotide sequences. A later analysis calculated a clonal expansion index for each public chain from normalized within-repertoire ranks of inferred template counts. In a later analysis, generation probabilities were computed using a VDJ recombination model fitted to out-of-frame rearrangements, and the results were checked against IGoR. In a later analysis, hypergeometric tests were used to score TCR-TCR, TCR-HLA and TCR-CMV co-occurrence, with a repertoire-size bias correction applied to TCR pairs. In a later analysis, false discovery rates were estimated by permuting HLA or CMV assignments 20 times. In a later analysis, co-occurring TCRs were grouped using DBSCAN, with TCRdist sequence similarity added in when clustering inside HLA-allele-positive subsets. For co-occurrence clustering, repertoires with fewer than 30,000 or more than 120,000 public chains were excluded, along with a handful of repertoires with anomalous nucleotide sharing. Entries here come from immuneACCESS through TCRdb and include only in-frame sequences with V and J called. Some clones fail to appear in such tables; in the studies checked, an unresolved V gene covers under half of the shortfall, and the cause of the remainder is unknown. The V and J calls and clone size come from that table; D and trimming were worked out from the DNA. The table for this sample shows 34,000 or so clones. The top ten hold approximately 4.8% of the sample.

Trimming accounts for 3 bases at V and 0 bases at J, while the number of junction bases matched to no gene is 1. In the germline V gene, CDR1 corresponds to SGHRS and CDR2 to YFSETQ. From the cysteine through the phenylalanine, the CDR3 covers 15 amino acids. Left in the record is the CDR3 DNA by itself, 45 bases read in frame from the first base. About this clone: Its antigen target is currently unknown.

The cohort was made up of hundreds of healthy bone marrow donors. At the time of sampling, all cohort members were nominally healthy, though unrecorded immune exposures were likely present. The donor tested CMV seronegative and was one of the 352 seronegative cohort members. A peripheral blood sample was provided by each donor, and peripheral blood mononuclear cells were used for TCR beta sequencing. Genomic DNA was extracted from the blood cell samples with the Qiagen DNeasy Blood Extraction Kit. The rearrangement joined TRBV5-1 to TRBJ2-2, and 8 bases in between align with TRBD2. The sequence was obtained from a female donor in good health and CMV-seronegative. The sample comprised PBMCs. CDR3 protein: CASSWTSTNTGELFF. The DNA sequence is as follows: TGCGCCAGCAGCTGGACTAGCACGAACACCGGGGAGCTGTTTTTT.